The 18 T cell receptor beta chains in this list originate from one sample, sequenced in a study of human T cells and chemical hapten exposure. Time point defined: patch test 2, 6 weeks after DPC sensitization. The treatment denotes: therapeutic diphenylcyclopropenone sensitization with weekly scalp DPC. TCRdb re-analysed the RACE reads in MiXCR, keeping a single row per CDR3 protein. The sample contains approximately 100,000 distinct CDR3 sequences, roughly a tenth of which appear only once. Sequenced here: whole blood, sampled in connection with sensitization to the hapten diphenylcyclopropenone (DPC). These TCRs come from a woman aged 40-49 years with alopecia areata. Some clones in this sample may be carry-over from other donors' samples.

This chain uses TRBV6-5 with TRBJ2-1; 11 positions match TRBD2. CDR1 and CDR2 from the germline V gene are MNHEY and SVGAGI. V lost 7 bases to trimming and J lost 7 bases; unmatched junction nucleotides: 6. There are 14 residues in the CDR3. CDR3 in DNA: TGTGCCAGCAATTTAGCGGGGGGGAGTAATGAGCAGTTCTTC. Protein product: CASNLAGGSNEQFF.

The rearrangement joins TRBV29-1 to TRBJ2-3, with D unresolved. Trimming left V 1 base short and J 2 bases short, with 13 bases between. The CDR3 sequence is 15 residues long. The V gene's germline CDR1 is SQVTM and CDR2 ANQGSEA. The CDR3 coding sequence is TGCAGCGTTGAAGTCTGGGCTAGTGTCACAGATACGCAGTATTTT. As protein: CSVEVWASVTDTQYF.

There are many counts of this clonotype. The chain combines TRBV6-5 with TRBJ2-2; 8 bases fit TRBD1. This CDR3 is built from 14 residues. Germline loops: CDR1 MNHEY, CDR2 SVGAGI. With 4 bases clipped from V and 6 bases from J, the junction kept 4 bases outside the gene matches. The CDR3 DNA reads TGTGCCAGCAGTTGGACAGGGTGGGCCGGGGAGCTGTTTTTT. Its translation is CASSWTGWAGELFF.

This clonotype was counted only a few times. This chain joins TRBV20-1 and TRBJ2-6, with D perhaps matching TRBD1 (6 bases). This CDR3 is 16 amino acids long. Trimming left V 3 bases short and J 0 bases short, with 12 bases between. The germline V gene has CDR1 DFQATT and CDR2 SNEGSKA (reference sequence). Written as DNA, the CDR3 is TGCAGTGCTAGGGGCAGGGGCTACTCTGGGGCCAACGTCCTGACTTTC. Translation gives CSARGRGYSGANVLTF.

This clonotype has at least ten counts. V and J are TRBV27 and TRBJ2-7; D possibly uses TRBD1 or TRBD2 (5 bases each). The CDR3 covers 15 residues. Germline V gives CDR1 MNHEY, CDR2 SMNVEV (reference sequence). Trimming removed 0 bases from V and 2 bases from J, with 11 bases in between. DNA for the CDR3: TGTGCCAGCAGTTTATCAGAGGGGCCCCCCTACGAGCAGTACTTC. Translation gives CASSLSEGPPYEQYF.

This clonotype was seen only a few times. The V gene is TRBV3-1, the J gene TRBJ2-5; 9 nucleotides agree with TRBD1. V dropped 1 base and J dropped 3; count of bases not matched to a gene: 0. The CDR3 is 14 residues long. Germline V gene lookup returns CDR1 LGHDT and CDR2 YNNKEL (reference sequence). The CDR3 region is CASSQGQGEETQYF. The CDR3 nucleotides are TGTGCCAGCAGCCAAGGACAGGGGGAAGAGACCCAGTACTTC.

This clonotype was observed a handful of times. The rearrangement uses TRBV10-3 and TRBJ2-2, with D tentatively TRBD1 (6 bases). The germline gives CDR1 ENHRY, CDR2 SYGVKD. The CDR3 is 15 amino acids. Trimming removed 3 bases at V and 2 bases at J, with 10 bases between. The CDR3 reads CAISEGQPNTGELFF. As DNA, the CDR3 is TGTGCCATCAGTGAAGGACAGCCAAACACCGGGGAGCTGTTTTTT.

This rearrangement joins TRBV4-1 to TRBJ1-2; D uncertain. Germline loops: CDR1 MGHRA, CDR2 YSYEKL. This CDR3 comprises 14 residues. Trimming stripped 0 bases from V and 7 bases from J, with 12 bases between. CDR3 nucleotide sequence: TGCGCCAGCAGCCAAGACGGCTTGCGGGGTGGCTACACCTTC. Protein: CASSQDGLRGGYTF.

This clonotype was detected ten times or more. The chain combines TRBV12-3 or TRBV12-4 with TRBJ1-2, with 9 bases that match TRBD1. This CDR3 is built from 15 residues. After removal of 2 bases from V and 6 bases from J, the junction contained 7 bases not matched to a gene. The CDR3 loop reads CASSLRGQGSNGYTF. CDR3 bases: TGTGCCAGCAGTTTAAGGGGACAGGGAAGTAATGGCTACACCTTC.

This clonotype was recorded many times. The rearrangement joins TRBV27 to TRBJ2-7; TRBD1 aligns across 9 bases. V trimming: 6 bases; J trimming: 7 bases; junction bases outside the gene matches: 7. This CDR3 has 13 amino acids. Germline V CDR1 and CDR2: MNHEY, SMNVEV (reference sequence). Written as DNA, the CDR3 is TGTGCCAGCAGCCGGGACAGGGAACGGGAGCAGTACTTC. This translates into CASSRDREREQYF.

The CDR3 sequence is CASSPIQGWGYGYTF. CDR3 DNA: TGTGCCAGCAGCCCAATACAGGGTTGGGGCTATGGCTACACCTTC. The genes are TRBV11-2 and TRBJ1-2, with D possibly being TRBD1 (6 bases). CDR1 and CDR2 (germline): SGHAT, FQNNGV. V gave up 5 bases and J gave up 4 bases, with 17 bases separating them. The CDR3 runs to 15 residues.

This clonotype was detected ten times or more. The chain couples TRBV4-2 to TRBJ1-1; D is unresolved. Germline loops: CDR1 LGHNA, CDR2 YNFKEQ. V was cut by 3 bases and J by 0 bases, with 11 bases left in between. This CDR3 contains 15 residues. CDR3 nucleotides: TGTGCCAGCAGCCAGAACGGCGGGATGAACACTGAAGCTTTCTTT. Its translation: CASSQNGGMNTEAFF.

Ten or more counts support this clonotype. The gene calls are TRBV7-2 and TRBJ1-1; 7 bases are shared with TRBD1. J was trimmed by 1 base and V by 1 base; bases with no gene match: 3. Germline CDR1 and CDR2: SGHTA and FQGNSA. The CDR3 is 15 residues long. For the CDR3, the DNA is TGTGCCAGCAGCTTAGGAAACAGGGGGAACACTGAAGCTTTCTTT. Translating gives CASSLGNRGNTEAFF. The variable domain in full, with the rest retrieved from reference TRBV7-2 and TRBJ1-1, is GAGVSQSPSNKVTEKGKDVELRCDPISGHTALYWYRQSLGQGLEFLIYFQGNSAPDKSGLPSDRFSAERTGGSVSTLTIQRTQQEDSAVYLCASSLGNRGNTEAFFGQGTRLTVV.

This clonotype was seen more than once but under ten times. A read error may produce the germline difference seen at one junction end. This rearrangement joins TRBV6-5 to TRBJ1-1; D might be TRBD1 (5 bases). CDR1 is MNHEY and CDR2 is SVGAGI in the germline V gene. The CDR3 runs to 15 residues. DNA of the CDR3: TGTGCCAGCAGTTATAATCCGGGTAGGGGCACTGAATCTTTCTTT. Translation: CASSYNPGRGTESFF.

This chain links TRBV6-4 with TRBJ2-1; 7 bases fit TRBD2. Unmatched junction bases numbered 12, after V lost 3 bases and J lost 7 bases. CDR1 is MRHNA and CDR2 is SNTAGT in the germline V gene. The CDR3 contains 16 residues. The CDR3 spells CASSDRSGAPGNEQFF. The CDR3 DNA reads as TGTGCCAGCAGTGATAGGAGCGGGGCCCCGGGGAATGAGCAGTTCTTC.

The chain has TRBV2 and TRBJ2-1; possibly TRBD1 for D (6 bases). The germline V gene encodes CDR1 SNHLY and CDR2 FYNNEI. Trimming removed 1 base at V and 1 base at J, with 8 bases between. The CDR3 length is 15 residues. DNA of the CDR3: TGTGCCAGCAGTGAAGGCCAGGGGTCCTACAATGAGCAGTTCTTC. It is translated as CASSEGQGSYNEQFF.

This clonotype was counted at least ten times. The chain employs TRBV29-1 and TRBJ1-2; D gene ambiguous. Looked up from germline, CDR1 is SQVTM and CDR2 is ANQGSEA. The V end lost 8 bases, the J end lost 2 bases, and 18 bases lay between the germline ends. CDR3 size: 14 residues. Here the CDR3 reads CSTIPRAGNYGYTF. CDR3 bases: TGCAGCACCATACCCCGGGCGGGGAACTATGGCTACACCTTC. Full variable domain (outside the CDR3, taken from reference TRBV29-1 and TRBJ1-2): SAVISQKPSRDICQRGTSLTIQCQVDSQVTMMFWYRQQPGQSLTLIATANQGSEATYESGFVIDKFPISRPNLTFSTLTVSNMSPEDSSIYLCSTIPRAGNYGYTFGSGTRLTVV.

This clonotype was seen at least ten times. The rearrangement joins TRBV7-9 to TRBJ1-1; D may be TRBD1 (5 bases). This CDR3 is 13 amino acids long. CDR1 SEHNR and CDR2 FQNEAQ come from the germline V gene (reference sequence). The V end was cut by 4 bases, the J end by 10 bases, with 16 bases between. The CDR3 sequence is CASSSKGALGAFF. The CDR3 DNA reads TGTGCCAGCAGCTCGAAAGGGGCGTTGGGAGCTTTCTTT. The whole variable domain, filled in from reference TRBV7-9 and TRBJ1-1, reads DTGVSQNPRHKITKRGQNVTFRCDPISEHNRLYWYRQTLGQGPEFLTYFQNEAQLEKSRLLSDRFSAERPKGSFSTLEIQRTEQGDSAMYLCASSSKGALGAFFGQGTRLTVV.